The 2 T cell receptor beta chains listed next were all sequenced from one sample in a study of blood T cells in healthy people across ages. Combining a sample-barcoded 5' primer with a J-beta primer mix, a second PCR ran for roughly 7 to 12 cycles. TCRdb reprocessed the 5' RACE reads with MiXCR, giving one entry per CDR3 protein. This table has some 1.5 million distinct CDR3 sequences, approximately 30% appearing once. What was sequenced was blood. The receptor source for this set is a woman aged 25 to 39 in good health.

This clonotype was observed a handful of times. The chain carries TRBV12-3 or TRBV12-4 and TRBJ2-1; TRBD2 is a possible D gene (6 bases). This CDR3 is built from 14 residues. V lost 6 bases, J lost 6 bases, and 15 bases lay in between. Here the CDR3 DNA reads TGTGCCAGCAGGCGACTAGGCGAGGTCAATGAGCAGTTCTTC. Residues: CASRRLGEVNEQFF.

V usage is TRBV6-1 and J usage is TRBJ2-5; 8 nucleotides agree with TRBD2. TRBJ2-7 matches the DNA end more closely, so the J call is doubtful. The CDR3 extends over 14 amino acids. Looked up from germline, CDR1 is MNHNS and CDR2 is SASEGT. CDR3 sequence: CASSVSGARGEQYF. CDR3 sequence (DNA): TGTGCCAGCAGTGTTAGCGGGGCTCGCGGCGAGCAGTACTTC.